This T cell receptor beta chain is drawn from a study of blood T cell repertoires in COVID-19. Study-level information: PBMCs, B-cell-depleted T cells, or T cells were the source of the cDNA or gDNA that made up the material.

V shed 1 base, J shed 5 bases, and the junction held 1 base outside the gene matches. The germline V gene has CDR1 SGHVS and CDR2 FQNEAQ. The CDR3 is 15 amino acids. Assay: immunoSEQ multiplex PCR; the TCRdb copy retains only in-frame clones and omits some. The data hold some 65,000 clones, with approximately 85% observed a single time. V and J are TRBV7-8 and TRBJ2-2, with 10 bases identical to TRBD2. The specimen was peripheral blood. This receptor was obtained from a man aged 80 or over with acute or convalescent COVID-19. The CDR3 region is CASSLVSGRTGELFF. CDR3 DNA: TGTGCCAGCAGCTTAGTTAGCGGGAGGACCGGGGAGCTGTTTTTT.